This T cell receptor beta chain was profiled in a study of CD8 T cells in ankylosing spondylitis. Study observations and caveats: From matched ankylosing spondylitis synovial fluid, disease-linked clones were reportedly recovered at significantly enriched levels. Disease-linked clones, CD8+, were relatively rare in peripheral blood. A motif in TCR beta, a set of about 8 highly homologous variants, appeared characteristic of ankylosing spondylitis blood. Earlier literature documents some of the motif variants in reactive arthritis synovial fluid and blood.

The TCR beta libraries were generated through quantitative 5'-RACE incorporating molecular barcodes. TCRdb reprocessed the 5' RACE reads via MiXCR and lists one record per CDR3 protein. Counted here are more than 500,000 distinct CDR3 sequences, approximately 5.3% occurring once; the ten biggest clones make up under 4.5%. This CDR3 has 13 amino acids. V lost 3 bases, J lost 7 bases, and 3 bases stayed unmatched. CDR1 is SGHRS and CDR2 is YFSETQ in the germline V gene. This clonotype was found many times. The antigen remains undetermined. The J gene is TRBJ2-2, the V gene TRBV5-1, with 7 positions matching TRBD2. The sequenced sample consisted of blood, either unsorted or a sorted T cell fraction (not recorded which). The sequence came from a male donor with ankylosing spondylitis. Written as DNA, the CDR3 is TGCGCCAGCAGCTCCAGGGAGGGCGGGGAGCTGTTTTTT. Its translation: CASSSREGGELFF.